This T cell receptor (beta chain) is drawn from a study of blood T cell repertoires in COVID-19. This CDR3 has 14 residues. The V gene's germline CDR1 is SNHLY and CDR2 FYNNEI. V lost 7 bases and J lost 2; bases outside the gene matches: 7. In the original workflow: Researchers report that nucleated cell counts were estimated from reference gene primer amplification. Produced via immunoSEQ multiplex PCR; TCRdb's table is partial and in-frame only. V, J and clone size are those of that table, while D and trimming were read from the DNA. The sample lists 97,000 or so clones, 84% occurring once. The TCR sequence derives from a human donor in a cohort sampled during active COVID-19. V usage is TRBV2 and J usage is TRBJ2-5; 7 bases are shared with TRBD1. The sequenced material came from peripheral blood. The CDR3 region is CASKGTALQETQYF. In DNA form, the CDR3 reads TGTGCCAGCAAGGGGACAGCTCTACAAGAGACCCAGTACTTC.